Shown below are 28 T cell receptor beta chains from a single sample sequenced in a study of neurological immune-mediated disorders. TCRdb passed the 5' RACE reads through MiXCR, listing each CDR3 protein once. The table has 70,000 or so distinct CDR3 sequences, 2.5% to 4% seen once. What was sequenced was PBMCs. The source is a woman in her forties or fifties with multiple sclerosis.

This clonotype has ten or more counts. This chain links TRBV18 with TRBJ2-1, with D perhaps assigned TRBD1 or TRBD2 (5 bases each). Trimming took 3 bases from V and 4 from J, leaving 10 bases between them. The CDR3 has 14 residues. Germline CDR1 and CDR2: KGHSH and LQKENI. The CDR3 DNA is TGTGCCAGCTCACCGGGTGGGGGTTACAATGAGCAGTTCTTC. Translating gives CASSPGGGYNEQFF. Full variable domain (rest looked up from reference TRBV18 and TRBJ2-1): NAGVMQNPRHLVRRRGQEARLRCSPMKGHSHVYWYRQLPEEGLKFMVYLQKENIIDESGMPKERFSAEFPKEGPSILRIQQVVRGDSAAYFCASSPGGGYNEQFFGPGTRLTVL.

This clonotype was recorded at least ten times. The CDR3 here is CASGTPNTGELFF. CDR3 bases: TGTGCCTCCGGGACTCCTAACACCGGGGAGCTGTTTTTT. The rearrangement joins TRBV24-1 to TRBJ2-2; possibly TRBD2 for D (6 bases). Trimming stripped 12 bases from V and 2 bases from J, with 12 bases between. There are 13 residues in the CDR3. Germline V CDR1 and CDR2: KGHDR, SFDVKD.

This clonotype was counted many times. This chain's CDR3 is CASSLVATVNQPQHF. The CDR3 bases are TGTGCCAGCAGCTTAGTAGCAACAGTCAATCAGCCCCAGCATTTT. The chain combines TRBV7-8 with TRBJ1-5, with D uncertain. V shed 1 base and J shed 3 bases, with 10 bases lying between them. From germline, CDR1 is SGHVS and CDR2 FQNEAQ. The CDR3 spans 15 residues.

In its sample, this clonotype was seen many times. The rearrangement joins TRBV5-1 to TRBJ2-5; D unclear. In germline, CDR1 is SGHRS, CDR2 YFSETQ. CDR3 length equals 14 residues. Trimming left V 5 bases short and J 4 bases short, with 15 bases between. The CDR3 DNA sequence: TGCGCCAGCAGGTCCGTTGTCCAAGGAGAGACCCAGTACTTC. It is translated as CASRSVVQGETQYF.

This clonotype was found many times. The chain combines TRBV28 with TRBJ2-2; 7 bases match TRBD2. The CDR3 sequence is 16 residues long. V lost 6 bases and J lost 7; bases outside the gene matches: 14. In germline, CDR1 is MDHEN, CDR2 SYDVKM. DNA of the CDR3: TGTGCCAGCAGCTTCGCAGGGAGGGGAACGGACGGGGAGCTGTTTTTT. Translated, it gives CASSFAGRGTDGELFF.

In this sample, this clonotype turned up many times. The chain's CDR3 is CAIAIRDRTTYEAFF. CDR3 coding DNA: TGTGCCATCGCTATCCGGGACAGGACAACCTATGAAGCTTTCTTT. The chain links TRBV7-9 to TRBJ1-1; 8 bases line up with TRBD1. The CDR3 sequence is 15 residues long. V dropped 10 bases and J dropped 7; count of bases not matched to a gene: 17. Per the germline V gene, CDR1 is SEHNR and CDR2 is FQNEAQ (reference sequence).

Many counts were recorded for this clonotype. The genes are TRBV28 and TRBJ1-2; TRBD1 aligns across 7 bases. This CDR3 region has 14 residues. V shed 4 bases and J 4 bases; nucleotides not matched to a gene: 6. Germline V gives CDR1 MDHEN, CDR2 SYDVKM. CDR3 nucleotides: TGTGCCAGCAGTTCCGGACAGGCCACCTATGGCTACACCTTC. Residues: CASSSGQATYGYTF.

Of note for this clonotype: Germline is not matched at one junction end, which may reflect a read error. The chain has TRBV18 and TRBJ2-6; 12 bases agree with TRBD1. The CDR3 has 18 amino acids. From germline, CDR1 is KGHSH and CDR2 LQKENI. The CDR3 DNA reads TGTGCCAGCTCACCAGGGACAGGGGGCTACTCTGTGGCCAACGTCCTGACTTTC. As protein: CASSPGTGGYSVANVLTF.

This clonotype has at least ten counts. The CDR3 spells CSASHGAGGPSDTQYF. The CDR3 DNA follows: TGCAGTGCTTCCCATGGAGCGGGGGGGCCGTCAGATACGCAGTATTTT. This chain links TRBV20-1 with TRBJ2-3; 10 bases are shared with TRBD2. The V and J ends lost 5 bases and 4 bases, in that order; junction bases with no gene match: 12. Per the germline V gene, CDR1 is DFQATT and CDR2 is SNEGSKA (reference sequence). CDR3 length: 16 amino acids.

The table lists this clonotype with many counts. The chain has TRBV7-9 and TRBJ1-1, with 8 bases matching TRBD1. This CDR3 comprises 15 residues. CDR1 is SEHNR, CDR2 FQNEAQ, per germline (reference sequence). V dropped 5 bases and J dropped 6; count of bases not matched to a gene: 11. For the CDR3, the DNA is TGTGCCAGCAGCCTCCAACCAGGGGGCGCCTCTGAAGCTTTCTTT. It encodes CASSLQPGGASEAFF.

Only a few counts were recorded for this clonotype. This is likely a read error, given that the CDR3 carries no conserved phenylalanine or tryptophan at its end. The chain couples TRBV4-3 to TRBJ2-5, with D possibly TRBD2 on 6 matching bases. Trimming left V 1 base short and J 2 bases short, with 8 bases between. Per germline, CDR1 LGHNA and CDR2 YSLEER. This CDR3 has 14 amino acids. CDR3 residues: CASSQVGGQETQYN. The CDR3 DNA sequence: TGCGCCAGCAGCCAAGTGGGGGGTCAAGAGACCCAGTACAAC.

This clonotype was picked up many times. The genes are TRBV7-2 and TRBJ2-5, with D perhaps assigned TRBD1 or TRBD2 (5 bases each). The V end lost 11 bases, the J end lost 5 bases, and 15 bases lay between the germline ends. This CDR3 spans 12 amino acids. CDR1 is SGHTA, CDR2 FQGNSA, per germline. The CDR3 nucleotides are TGTGCCCCCAGAGGGACGTGGGAGACCCAGTACTTC. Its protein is CAPRGTWETQYF.

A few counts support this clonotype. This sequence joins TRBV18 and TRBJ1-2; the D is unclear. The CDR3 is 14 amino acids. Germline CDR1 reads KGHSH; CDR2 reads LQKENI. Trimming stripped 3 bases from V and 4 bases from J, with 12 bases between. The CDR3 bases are TGTGCCAGCTCACCCGGGCAGGCAGTCTATGGCTACACCTTC. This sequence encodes CASSPGQAVYGYTF.

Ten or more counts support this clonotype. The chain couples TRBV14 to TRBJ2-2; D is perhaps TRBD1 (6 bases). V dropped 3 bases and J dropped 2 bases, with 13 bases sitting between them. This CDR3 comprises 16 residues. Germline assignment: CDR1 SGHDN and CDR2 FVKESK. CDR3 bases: TGTGCCAGCAGCCAGGCGGGCAGGGGAAACACCGGGGAGCTGTTTTTT. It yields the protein CASSQAGRGNTGELFF.

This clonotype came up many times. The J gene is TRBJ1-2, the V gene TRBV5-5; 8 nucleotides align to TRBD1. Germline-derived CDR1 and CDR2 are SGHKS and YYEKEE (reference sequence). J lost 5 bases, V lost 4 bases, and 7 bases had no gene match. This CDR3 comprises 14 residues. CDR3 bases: TGTGCCAGCAGCCTACAGGGGGGCGTATATGGCTACACCTTC. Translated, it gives CASSLQGGVYGYTF.

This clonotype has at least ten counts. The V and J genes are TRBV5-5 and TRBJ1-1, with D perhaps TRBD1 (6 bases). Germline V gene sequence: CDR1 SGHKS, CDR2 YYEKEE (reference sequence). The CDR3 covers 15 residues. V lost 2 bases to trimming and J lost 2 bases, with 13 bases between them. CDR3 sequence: CASSFGGGRNTEAFF. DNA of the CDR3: TGTGCCAGCAGCTTTGGGGGGGGGCGTAACACTGAAGCTTTCTTT.

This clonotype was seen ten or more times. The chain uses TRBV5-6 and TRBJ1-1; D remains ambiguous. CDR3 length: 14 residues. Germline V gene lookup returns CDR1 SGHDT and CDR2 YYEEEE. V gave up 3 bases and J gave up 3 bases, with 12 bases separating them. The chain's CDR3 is CASSYDPPHTEAFF. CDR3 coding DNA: TGTGCCAGCAGCTACGACCCCCCCCACACTGAAGCTTTCTTT.

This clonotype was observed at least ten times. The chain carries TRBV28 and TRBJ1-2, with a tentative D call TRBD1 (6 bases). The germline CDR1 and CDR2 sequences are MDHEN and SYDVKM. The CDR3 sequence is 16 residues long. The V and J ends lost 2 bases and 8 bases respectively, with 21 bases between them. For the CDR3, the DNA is TGTGCCAGCAGTTTAACGGGAGGAGGGGGGGGCAGAGGCTACACCTTC. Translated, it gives CASSLTGGGGGRGYTF.

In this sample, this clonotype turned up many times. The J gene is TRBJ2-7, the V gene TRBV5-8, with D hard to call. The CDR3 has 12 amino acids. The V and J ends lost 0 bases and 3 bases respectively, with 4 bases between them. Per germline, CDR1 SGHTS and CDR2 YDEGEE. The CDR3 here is CASSLAVYEQYV. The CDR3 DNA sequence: TGTGCCAGCAGCTTGGCAGTCTACGAGCAGTACGTC.

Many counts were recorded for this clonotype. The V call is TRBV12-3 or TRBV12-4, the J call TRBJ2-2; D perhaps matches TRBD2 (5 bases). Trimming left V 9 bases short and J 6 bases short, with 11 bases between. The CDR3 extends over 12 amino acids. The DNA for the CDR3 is TGTGCCAGTACCCTGCGGGCCGGGGAGCTGTTTTTT. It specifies CASTLRAGELFF.

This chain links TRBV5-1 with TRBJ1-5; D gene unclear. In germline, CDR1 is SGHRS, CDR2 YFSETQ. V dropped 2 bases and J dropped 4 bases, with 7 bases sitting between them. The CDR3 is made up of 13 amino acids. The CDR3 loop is CASSFGQNQPQHF. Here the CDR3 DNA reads TGCGCCAGCAGCTTTGGTCAAAATCAGCCCCAGCATTTT.

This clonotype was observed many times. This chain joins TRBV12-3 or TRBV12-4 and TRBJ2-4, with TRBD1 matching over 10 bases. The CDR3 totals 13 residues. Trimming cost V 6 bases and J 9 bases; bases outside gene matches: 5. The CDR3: CASRRTGGGIQYF. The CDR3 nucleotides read TGTGCCAGCAGAAGGACAGGGGGAGGCATTCAGTACTTC.

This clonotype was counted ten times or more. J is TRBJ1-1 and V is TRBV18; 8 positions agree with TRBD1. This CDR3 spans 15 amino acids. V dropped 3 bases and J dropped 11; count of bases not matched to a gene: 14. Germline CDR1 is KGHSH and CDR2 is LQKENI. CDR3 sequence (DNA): TGTGCCAGCTCACCCTACACTAGAGGACAGGGTATGGCTTTCTTT. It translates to CASSPYTRGQGMAFF.

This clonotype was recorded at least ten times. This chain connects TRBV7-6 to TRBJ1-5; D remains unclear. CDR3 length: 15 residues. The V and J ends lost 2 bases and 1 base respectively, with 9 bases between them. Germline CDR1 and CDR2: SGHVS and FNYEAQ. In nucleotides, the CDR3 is TGTGCCAGCAGCTTAAGGATGGGGAGCAATCAGCCCCAGCATTTT. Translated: CASSLRMGSNQPQHF.

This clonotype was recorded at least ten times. The CDR3, as DNA: TGTGCCAGCAACCGCATGGGTAGCACAGATACGCAGTATTTT. Protein sequence: CASNRMGSTDTQYF. V and J are TRBV27 and TRBJ2-3; D unclear. Trimming shortened V by 7 bases and J by 0 bases, and 11 bases separated the two germline ends. The germline V gene encodes CDR1 MNHEY and CDR2 SMNVEV (reference sequence). This CDR3 is built from 14 residues.

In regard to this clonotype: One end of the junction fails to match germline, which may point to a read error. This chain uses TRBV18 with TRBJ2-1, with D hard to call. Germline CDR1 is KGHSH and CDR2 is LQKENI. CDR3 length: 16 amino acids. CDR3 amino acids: CVSSPVSSYRYNAQFF. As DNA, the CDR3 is TGTGTCAGCTCACCTGTAAGTAGTTATCGCTACAATGCGCAGTTCTTC.

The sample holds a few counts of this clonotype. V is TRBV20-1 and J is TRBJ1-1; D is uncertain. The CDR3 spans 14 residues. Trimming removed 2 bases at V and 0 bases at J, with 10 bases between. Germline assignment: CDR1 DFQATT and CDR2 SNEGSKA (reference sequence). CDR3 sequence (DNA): TGCAGTGCTAGACCTTCACGGGTGAACACTGAAGCTTTCTTT. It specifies CSARPSRVNTEAFF.

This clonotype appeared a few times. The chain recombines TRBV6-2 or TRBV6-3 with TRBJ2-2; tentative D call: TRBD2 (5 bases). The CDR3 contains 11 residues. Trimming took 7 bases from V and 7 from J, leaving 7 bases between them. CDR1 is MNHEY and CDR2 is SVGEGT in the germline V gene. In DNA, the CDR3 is TGTGCCAGCACCGGGATCGGGGAGCTGTTTTTT. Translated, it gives CASTGIGELFF.